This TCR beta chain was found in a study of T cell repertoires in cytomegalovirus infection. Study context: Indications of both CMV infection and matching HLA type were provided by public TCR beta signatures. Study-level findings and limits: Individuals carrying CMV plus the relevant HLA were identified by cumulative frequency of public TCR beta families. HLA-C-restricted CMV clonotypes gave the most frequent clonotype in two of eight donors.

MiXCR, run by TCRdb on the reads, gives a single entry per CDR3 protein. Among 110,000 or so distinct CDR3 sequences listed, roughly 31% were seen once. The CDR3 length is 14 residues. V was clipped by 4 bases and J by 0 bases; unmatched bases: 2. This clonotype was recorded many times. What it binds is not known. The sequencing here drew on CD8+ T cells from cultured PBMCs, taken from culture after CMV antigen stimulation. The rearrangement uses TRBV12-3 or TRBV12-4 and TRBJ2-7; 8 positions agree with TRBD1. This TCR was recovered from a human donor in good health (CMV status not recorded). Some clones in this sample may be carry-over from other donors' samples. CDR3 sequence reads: CASSYGQGSYEQYF. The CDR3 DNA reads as TGTGCCAGCAGTTATGGACAGGGCTCCTACGAGCAGTACTTC.